This T cell receptor (beta chain) was sequenced in a study of T cell responses to AZD1222 COVID-19 vaccine. General study results and limits: Females outnumbered males among donors, who were mostly white British; clonal diversity was possibly underestimated. After two AZD1222 doses, spike-specific TCR breadth and depth rose versus day 0.

Trimming pared 3 bases from V and 5 bases from J, leaving 8 bases between. The CDR3 contains 12 residues. Germline values: CDR1 SGDLS, CDR2 YYNGEE. Clones were sequenced by immunoSEQ multiplex PCR, and TCRdb holds only the in-frame ones, with some missing. This table holds around 140,000 clones, 85% to 90% found once. Details on this clone: What it recognizes is unknown.

This sequence joins TRBV9 and TRBJ1-2, with D unclear. The input for sequencing was peripheral blood, taken on day 0 of AZD1222 vaccination. The receptor was isolated from an adult in good health. The CDR3, as DNA: TGTGCCAGCAGCGCCAGCGGATATGGCTACACCTTC. As protein: CASSASGYGYTF.